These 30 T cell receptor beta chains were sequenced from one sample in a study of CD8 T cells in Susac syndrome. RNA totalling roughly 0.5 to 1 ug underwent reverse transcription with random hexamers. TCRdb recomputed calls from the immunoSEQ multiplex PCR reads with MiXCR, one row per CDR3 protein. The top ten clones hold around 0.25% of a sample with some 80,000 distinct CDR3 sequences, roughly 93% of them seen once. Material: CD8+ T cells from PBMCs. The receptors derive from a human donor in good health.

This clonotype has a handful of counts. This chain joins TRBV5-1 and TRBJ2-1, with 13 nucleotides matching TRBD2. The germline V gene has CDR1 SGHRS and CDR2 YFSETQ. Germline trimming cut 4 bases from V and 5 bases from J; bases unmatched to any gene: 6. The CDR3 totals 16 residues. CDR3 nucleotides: TGCGCCAGCAGCGGGTGGACTAGCGGGAGAGACAATGAGCAGTTCTTC. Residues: CASSGWTSGRDNEQFF.

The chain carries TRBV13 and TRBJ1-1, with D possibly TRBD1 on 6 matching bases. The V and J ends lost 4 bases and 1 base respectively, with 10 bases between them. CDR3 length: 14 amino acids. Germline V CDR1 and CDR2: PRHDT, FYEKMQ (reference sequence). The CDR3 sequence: CASSSLQGNTEAFF. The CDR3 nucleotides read TGTGCCAGCAGCTCGTTACAGGGGAACACTGAAGCTTTCTTT.

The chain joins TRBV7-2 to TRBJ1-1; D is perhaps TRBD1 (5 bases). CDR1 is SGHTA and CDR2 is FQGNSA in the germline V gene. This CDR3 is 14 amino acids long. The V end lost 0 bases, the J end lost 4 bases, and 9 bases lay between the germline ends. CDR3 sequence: CASSLAWGFTEAFF. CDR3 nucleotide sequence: TGTGCCAGCAGCTTAGCGTGGGGGTTCACTGAAGCTTTCTTT.

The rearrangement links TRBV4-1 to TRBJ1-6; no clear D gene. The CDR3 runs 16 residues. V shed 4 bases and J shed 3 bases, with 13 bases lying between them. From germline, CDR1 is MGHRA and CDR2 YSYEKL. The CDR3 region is CASSPTILGYNSPLHF. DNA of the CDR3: TGCGCCAGCAGCCCTACGATCCTGGGCTATAATTCACCCCTCCACTTT.

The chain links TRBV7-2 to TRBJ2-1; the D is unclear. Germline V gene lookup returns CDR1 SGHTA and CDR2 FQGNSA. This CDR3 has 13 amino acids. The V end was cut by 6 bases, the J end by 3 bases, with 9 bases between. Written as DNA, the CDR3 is TGTGCCAGCAGACCTTCGGACTACAATGAGCAGTTCTTC. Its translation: CASRPSDYNEQFF.

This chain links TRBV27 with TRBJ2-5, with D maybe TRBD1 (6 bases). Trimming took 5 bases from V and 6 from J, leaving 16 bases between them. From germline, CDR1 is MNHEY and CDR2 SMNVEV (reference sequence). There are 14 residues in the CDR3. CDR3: CASSPSLGAQTQYF. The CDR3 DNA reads TGTGCCAGCAGTCCGAGTCTGGGGGCCCAGACCCAGTACTTC.

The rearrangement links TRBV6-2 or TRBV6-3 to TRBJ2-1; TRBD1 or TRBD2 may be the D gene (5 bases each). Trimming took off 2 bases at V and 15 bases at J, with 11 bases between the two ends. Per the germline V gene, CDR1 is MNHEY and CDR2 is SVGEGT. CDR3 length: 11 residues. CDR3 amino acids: CASSYGTVWFF. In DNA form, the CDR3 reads TGTGCCAGCAGTTACGGGACGGTTTGGTTCTTC.

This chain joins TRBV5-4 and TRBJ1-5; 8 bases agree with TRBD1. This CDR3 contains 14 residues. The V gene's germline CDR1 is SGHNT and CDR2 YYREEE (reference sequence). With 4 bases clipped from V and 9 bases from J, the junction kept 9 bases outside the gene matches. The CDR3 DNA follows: TGTGCCAGCAGCCGACAGGGGCAAGGTTGGCCCCAGCATTTT. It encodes CASSRQGQGWPQHF.

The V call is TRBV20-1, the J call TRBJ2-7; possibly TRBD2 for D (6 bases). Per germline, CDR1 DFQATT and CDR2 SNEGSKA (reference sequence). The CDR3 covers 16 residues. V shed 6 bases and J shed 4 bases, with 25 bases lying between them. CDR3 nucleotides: TGCAGTGCCCTAACAGAAAAACGGGGGATCGTTTACGAGCAGTACTTC. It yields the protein CSALTEKRGIVYEQYF.

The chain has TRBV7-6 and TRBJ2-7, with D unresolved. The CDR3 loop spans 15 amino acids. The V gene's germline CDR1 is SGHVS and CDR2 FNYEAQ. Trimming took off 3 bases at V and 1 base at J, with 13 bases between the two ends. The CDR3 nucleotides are TGTGCCAGCAGCTTCCGGGCCGGAAATTCCTACGAGCAGTACGTC. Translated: CASSFRAGNSYEQYV.

The CDR3 loop is CASSSGLVLEQFF. The CDR3 DNA follows: TGTGCCAGCAGCTCTGGACTAGTCTTGGAGCAGTTCTTC. The rearrangement links TRBV7-9 to TRBJ2-1, with 7 bases aligning to TRBD2. There are 13 residues in the CDR3. CDR1 and CDR2 from the germline V gene are SEHNR and FQNEAQ (reference sequence). V gave up 4 bases and J gave up 10 bases; unmatched junction bases: 7.

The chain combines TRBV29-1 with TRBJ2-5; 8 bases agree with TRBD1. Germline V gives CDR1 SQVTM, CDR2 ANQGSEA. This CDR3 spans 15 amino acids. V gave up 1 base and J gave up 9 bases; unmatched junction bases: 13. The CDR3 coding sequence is TGCAGCGTTGAAGGATCGGGACAGGCCCATCAGTCCCAGTACTTC. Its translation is CSVEGSGQAHQSQYF.

CDR3 sequence reads: CASSGHVGEGIIYGYGYTF. CDR3 DNA: TGTGCCAGCAGTGGGCACGTCGGGGAGGGGATTATTTATGGCTATGGCTACACCTTC. The V call is TRBV27, the J call TRBJ1-2; D may be TRBD1 (5 bases). Germline CDR1 MNHEY, CDR2 SMNVEV (reference sequence). The CDR3 is 19 amino acids. Between the trimmed V and J ends, which lost 5 bases and 4 bases, there was a span of 29 bases.

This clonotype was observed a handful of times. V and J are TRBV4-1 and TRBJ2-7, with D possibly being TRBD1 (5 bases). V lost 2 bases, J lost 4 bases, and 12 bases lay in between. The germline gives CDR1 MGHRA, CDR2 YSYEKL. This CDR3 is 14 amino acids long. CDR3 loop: CASSQIRDRYEQYF. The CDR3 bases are TGCGCCAGCAGCCAAATCAGGGATCGTTACGAGCAGTACTTC.

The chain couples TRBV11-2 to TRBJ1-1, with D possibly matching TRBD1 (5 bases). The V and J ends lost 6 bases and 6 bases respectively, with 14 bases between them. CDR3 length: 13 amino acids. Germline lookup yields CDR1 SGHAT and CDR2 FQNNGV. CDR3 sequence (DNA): TGTGCCAGCAGGGGTCGTGGGGACCCTGAAGCTTTCTTT. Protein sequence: CASRGRGDPEAFF. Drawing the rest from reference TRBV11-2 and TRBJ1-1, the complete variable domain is EAGVAQSPRYKIIEKRQSVAFWCNPISGHATLYWYQQILGQGPKLLIQFQNNGVVDDSQLPKDRFSAERLKGVDSTLKIQPAKLEDSAVYLCASRGRGDPEAFFGQGTRLTVV.

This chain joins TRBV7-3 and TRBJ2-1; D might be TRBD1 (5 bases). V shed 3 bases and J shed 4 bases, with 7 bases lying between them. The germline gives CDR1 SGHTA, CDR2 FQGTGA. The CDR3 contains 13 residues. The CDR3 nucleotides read TGTGCCAGCAGCTTGACAGCATACAATGAGCAGTTCTTC. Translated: CASSLTAYNEQFF.

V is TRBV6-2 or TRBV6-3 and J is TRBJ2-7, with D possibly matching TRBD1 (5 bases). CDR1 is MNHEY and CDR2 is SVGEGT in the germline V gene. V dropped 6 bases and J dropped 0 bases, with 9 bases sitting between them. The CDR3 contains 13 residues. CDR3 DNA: TGTGCCAGCAGCGACAGTGACTCCTACGAGCAGTACTTC. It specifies CASSDSDSYEQYF.

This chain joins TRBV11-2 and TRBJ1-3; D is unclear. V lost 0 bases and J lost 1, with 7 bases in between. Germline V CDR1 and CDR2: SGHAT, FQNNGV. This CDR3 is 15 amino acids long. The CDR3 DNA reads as TGTGCCAGCAGCTTAGATCTGACATCTGGAAACACCATATATTTT. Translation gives CASSLDLTSGNTIYF.

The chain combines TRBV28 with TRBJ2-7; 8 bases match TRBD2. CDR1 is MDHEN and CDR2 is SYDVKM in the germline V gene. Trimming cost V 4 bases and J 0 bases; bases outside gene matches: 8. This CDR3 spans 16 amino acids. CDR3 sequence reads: CASSSQGLDSSYEQYV. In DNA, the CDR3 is TGTGCCAGCAGTTCGCAGGGACTAGACAGCTCCTACGAGCAGTACGTC.

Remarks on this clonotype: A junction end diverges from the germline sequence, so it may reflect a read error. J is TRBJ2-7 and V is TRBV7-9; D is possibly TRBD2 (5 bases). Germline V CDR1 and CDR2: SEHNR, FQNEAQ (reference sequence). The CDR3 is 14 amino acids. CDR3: CASSLVRDRGEQYF. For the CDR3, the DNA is TGTGCCAGCAGTTTAGTTCGTGACCGGGGAGAGCAGTACTTC.

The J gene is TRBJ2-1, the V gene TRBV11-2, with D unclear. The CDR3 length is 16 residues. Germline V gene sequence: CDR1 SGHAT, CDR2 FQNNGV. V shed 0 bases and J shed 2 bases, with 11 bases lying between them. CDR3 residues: CASSLDGAVAYNEQFF. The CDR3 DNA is TGTGCCAGCAGCTTAGATGGAGCAGTAGCCTACAATGAGCAGTTCTTC.

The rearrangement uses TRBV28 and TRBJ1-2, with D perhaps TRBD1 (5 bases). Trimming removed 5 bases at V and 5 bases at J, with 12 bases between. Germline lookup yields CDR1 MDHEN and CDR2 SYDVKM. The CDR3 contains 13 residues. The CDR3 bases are TGTGCCAGCAGTACCGGGACCCGTTATGGCTACACCTTC. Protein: CASSTGTRYGYTF.

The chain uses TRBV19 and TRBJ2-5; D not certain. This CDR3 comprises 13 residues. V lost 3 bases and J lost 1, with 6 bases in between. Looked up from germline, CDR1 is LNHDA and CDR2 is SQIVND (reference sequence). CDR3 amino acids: CASSIWGQETQYF. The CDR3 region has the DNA TGTGCCAGTAGTATTTGGGGCCAAGAGACCCAGTACTTC.

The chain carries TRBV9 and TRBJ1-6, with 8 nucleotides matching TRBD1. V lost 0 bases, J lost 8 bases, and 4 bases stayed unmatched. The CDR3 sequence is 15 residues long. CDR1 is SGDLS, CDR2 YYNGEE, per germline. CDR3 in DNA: TGTGCCAGCAGCGTAGACACAGGGGGATATTCACCCCTCCACTTT. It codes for CASSVDTGGYSPLHF.

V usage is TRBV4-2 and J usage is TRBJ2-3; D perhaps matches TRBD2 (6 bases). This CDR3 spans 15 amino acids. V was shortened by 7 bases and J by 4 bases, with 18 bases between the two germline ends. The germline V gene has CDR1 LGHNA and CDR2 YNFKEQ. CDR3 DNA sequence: TGTGCCAGCACGGACTATTTTCGGGCCGCAGATACGCAGTATTTT. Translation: CASTDYFRAADTQYF.

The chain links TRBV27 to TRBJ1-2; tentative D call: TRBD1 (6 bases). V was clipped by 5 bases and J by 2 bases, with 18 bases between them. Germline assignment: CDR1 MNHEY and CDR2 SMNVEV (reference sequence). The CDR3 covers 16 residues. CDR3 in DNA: TGTGCCAGCAGTGGCTACCTCAGGGGCGAAAACTATGGCTACACCTTC. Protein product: CASSGYLRGENYGYTF.

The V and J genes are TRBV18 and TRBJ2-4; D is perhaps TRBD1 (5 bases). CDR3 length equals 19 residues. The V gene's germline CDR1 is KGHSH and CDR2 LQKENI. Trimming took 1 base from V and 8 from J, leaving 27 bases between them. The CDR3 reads CASSPLGTQGLGIGHIQYF. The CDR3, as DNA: TGTGCCAGCTCACCACTCGGAACCCAGGGCTTAGGTATAGGTCACATTCAGTACTTC.

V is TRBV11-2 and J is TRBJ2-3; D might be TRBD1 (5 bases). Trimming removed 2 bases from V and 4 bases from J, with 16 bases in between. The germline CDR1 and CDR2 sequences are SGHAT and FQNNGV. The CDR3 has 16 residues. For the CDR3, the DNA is TGTGCCAGCAGCTTATGGTTTGGCAGGGAACCAGATACGCAGTATTTT. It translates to CASSLWFGREPDTQYF. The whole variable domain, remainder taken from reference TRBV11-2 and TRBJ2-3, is EAGVAQSPRYKIIEKRQSVAFWCNPISGHATLYWYQQILGQGPKLLIQFQNNGVVDDSQLPKDRFSAERLKGVDSTLKIQPAKLEDSAVYLCASSLWFGREPDTQYFGPGTRLTVL.

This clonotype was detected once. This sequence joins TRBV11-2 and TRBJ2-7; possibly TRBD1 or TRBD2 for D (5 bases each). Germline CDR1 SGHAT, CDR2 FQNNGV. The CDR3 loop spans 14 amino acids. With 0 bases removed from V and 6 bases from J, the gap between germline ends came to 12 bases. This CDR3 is CASSLEGVGLEQYF. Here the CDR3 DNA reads TGTGCCAGCAGCTTAGAGGGGGTGGGTCTCGAGCAGTACTTC.

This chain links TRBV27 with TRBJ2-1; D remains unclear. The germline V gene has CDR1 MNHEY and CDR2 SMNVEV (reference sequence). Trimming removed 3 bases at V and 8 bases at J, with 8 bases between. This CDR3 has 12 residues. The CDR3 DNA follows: TGTGCCAGCAGTTTTCATGGGGATGAGCAGTTCTTC. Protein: CASSFHGDEQFF.